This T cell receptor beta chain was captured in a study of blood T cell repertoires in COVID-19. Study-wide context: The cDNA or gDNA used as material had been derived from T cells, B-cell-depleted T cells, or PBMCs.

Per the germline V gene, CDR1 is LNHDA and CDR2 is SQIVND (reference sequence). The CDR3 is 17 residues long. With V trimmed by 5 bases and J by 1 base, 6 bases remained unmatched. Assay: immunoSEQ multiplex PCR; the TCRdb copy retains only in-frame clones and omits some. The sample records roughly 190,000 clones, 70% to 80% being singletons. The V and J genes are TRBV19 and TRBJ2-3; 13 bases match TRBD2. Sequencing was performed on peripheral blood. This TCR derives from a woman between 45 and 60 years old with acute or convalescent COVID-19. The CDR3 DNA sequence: TGTGCCAGTAGTCTAGGGACTAGCGGGGCTCGCACAGATACGCAGTATTTT. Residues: CASSLGTSGARTDTQYF.